This is a list of T cell receptor beta chains from one sample in a study of cytomegalovirus exposure and HLA in healthy donors. The table came from immunoSEQ multiplex PCR; TCRdb's copy has only in-frame clones and leaves some out. The repertoire holds 85,000 to 100,000 clones, with under 80% as singletons. The sample comprised PBMCs. The receptors shown here come from a man between 50 and 59 years old in good health and CMV-seropositive. Both conserved end residues are part of each CDR3. A D gene is named only where the DNA matches it firmly. For some rows the clone size is stated as once, few or many, or as a class when expanded; others skip it.

size | J | V | D | CDR3 | DNA
NA | TRBJ2-1 | TRBV29-1 | TRBD2 | CSKLAGVYNEQFF | TGCAGCAAATTAGCGGGGGTATACAATGAGCAGTTCTTC
few | TRBJ2-3 | TRBV4-2 | TRBD1 | CASSQGDRAPTDTQYF | TGTGCCAGCAGCCAAGGGGACAGGGCGCCCACAGATACGCAGTATTTT
NA | TRBJ1-2 | TRBV5-6 | TRBD1 | CASRLLMTGIYGYTF | TGTGCCAGCAGATTGCTCATGACAGGGATCTATGGCTACACCTTC
NA | TRBJ1-5 | TRBV5-1 | TRBD1 | CASSPIPGGSQPQHF | TGCGCCAGCAGCCCTATACCAGGGGGCAGTCAGCCCCAGCATTTT
once | TRBJ2-7 | TRBV5-1 | TRBD1 | CASSSDGTGIYEQYF | TGCGCCAGCAGCTCGGATGGGACAGGGATTTACGAGCAGTACTTC
NA | TRBJ1-2 | TRBV10-2 | TRBD1 | CASSVSGQGIGYTF | TGCGCCAGCAGTGTGAGCGGACAGGGGATCGGCTACACCTTC
NA | TRBJ2-1 | TRBV7-2 | NA | CASSSKGGVDNEQFF | TGTGCCAGCAGCTCCAAGGGGGGGGTCGACAATGAGCAGTTCTTC
NA | TRBJ2-3 | TRBV7-9 | NA | CASSLRLWERADTQYF | TGTGCCAGCAGCTTAAGACTCTGGGAGAGGGCAGATACGCAGTATTTT
few | TRBJ1-1 | TRBV4-1 | NA | CASSQEGAGDLQNTEAFF | TGCGCCAGCAGCCAAGAAGGGGCAGGAGACTTACAGAACACTGAAGCTTTCTTT
NA | TRBJ2-7 | TRBV7-9 | NA | CASSPIGVYEQYF | TGTGCCAGCAGCCCTATAGGGGTTTACGAGCAGTACTTC
once | TRBJ2-5 | TRBV4-3 | TRBD2 | CASSQDRRLGGGEQYF | TGCGCCAGCAGCCAAGATCGCAGGTTGGGGGGAGGGGAGCAGTACTTC
NA | TRBJ1-5 | TRBV10-3 | NA | CAIRGDSDNQPQHF | TGTGCCATCAGGGGGGACTCAGACAATCAGCCCCAGCATTTT
NA | TRBJ2-3 | TRBV5-4 | TRBD2 | CASSFRLAGGTDTQYF | TGTGCCAGCAGCTTTCGACTAGCGGGGGGTACAGATACGCAGTATTTT
NA | TRBJ2-2 | TRBV6-1 | TRBD1 | CASSEAGRGLNTGELFF | TGTGCCAGCAGTGAAGCAGGCAGGGGGCTCAACACCGGGGAGCTGTTTTTT